These 17 T cell receptor beta chains were all obtained from the same sample, sequenced in a study of cytomegalovirus exposure and HLA in healthy donors. 60 Vbeta and 13 Jbeta primers were used in PCR. Clones were read by immunoSEQ multiplex PCR, and TCRdb kept only the in-frame ones, dropping some. The repertoire has about 160,000 clones, roughly 80% of them found once; the top ten carry under 1.5%. The sample taken for sequencing was PBMCs. All receptors come from a man aged 45 to 65 in good health and CMV-seropositive.

V usage is TRBV19 and J usage is TRBJ2-2; 7 nucleotides align to TRBD2. This CDR3 is built from 14 residues. Germline assignment: CDR1 LNHDA and CDR2 SQIVND (reference sequence). Trimming cost V 6 bases and J 9 bases; bases outside gene matches: 10. The CDR3 loop reads CASSTREGVRELFF. DNA of the CDR3: TGTGCCAGTAGCACAAGGGAGGGAGTCAGGGAGCTGTTTTTT.

The rearrangement links TRBV28 to TRBJ2-7, with 12 bases that match TRBD2. The V gene's germline CDR1 is MDHEN and CDR2 SYDVKM. CDR3 size: 18 residues. Unmatched junction bases numbered 14, after V lost 5 bases and J lost 3 bases. The CDR3 DNA reads TGTGCCAGCAGTCGACTAGCGGGGGACAGCACCTTGTACTACGAGCAGTACTTC. Amino acid sequence: CASSRLAGDSTLYYEQYF.

V and J are TRBV27 and TRBJ2-3, with D possibly being TRBD2 (5 bases). Germline lookup yields CDR1 MNHEY and CDR2 SMNVEV (reference sequence). V lost 3 bases to trimming and J lost 3 bases, with 19 bases between them. CDR3 size: 17 residues. The CDR3 region is CASSFRRTQLNTDTQYF. CDR3 in DNA: TGTGCCAGCAGTTTCCGCCGGACTCAACTAAATACAGATACGCAGTATTTT.

The sample holds a few counts of this clone. This rearrangement joins TRBV5-5 to TRBJ1-4; 10 bases map to TRBD1. Germline assignment: CDR1 SGHKS and CDR2 YYEKEE (reference sequence). The V gene end was trimmed by 3 bases and the J gene end by 11 bases; junction bases not matched to a gene: 10. The CDR3 has 15 residues. CDR3 in DNA: TGTGCCAGCAGCTCCCTGTCAGGGGGACAGGGGAAACTGTTTTTT. This translates into CASSSLSGGQGKLFF.

V is TRBV4-1 and J is TRBJ2-5, with a tentative D call TRBD2 (6 bases). This CDR3 has 13 amino acids. In germline, CDR1 is MGHRA, CDR2 YSYEKL. The ends were cut back, 3 bases at V and 5 bases at J, with 10 bases in the middle. DNA of the CDR3: TGCGCCAGCAGCCAGGGACTTACGGAGACCCAGTACTTC. It yields the protein CASSQGLTETQYF.

V and J are TRBV4-3 and TRBJ2-5; D perhaps matches TRBD2 (5 bases). Germline-derived CDR1 and CDR2 are LGHNA and YSLEER. The ends were cut back, 5 bases at V and 5 bases at J, with 12 bases in the middle. The CDR3 consists of 13 residues. The CDR3 region has the DNA TGCGCCAGCAGCGTCGGTTCGGGGGAGACCCAGTACTTC. Amino acid sequence: CASSVGSGETQYF.

This sequence joins TRBV6-6 and TRBJ2-1; 7 nucleotides match TRBD1. This CDR3 has 16 amino acids. Trimming took 2 bases from V and 8 from J; bases not matched to a gene: 12. In germline, CDR1 is MNHNY, CDR2 SVGAGI (reference sequence). CDR3 DNA: TGTGCCAGCAGTTACCGACGACAGGGCCGAAGGGATGAGCAGTTCTTC. This translates into CASSYRRQGRRDEQFF.

The chain recombines TRBV11-3 with TRBJ2-3, with 10 nucleotides matching TRBD2. Per germline, CDR1 SGHNT and CDR2 YENEEA. This CDR3 region has 16 residues. The ends lost 3 bases at V and 3 bases at J; junction bases unmatched: 6. Here the CDR3 DNA reads TGTGCCAGCAGCTTCGGGGGTAGCGGGGGGACAGATACGCAGTATTTT. Its protein is CASSFGGSGGTDTQYF.

This chain joins TRBV29-1 and TRBJ1-5, with D possibly TRBD1 on 5 matching bases. This CDR3 contains 12 residues. CDR1 and CDR2 from the germline V gene are SQVTM and ANQGSEA. V was pared by 4 bases and J by 4 bases, with 8 bases between. CDR3 in amino acids: CSVVQGNQPQHF. For the CDR3, the DNA is TGCAGCGTTGTCCAGGGAAATCAGCCCCAGCATTTT.

This chain links TRBV5-1 with TRBJ2-1, with TRBD1 matching over 10 bases. The J segment lost 4 bases and the V segment lost 4 bases, leaving 5 bases of the junction unmatched. CDR1 and CDR2 from the germline V gene are SGHRS and YFSETQ. This CDR3 contains 15 residues. The CDR3 DNA reads TGCGCCAGCAGCCCACGACAGGGGGCATACAATGAGCAGTTCTTC. This codes for CASSPRQGAYNEQFF. The full variable domain, with the rest looked up from reference TRBV5-1 and TRBJ2-1, is KAGVTQTPRYLIKTRGQQVTLSCSPISGHRSVSWYQQTPGQGLQFLFEYFSETQRNKGNFPGRFSGRQFSNSRSEMNVSTLELGDSALYLCASSPRQGAYNEQFFGPGTRLTVL.

V gene TRBV11-1 combines with J gene TRBJ2-1; D is unresolved. This CDR3 has 13 amino acids. V lost 5 bases and J 7 bases, leaving 12 bases between the germline ends. Per the germline V gene, CDR1 is SGHAT and CDR2 is FQDESV (reference sequence). The CDR3 nucleotides are TGTGCCAGCAGCCTCTCCGCCGCGAATGAGCAGTTCTTC. Protein sequence: CASSLSAANEQFF.

For the CDR3, the DNA is TGTGCCTGGACCCGGGGAGGAGGGAACTCTGGAAACACCATATATTTT. Protein: CAWTRGGGNSGNTIYF. The chain joins TRBV30 to TRBJ1-3; D ambiguous. Germline V lookup: CDR1 GTSNPN, CDR2 SVGIG (reference sequence). Between the trimmed V and J ends, which lost 4 bases and 0 bases, there was a span of 16 bases. This CDR3 is 16 amino acids long.

The chain combines TRBV11-3 with TRBJ2-1; 7 bases fit TRBD1. Trimming at V came to 5 bases and at J to 5 bases, leaving 6 bases not matched to a gene. This CDR3 is built from 14 residues. CDR1 and CDR2 (germline): SGHNT, YENEEA. This CDR3 is CASSPGGSNNEQFF. In DNA form, the CDR3 reads TGTGCCAGCAGCCCAGGGGGTTCCAACAATGAGCAGTTCTTC.

The sample holds a few counts of this clone. This chain uses TRBV7-3 with TRBJ2-5, with 8 bases lining up with TRBD1. CDR1 is SGHTA, CDR2 FQGTGA, per germline. The CDR3 runs 14 residues. V lost 2 bases to trimming and J lost 5 bases; unmatched junction nucleotides: 4. CDR3 region: CASSLDRGMETQYF. Written as DNA, the CDR3 is TGTGCCAGCAGCTTAGACAGGGGTATGGAGACCCAGTACTTC.

This clone is a singleton in its sample. The CDR3 ends on some other residue instead of the conserved phenylalanine or tryptophan, so this is likely a read error. The limits of the CDR3 on the DNA are not certain, so only TCRdb's listed CDR3 is given. CDR3 residues: CASSFEGHGH. The chain joins TRBV11-2 to TRBJ1-2; the table's TRBD1 call for D was not verified on the DNA. Germline CDR1 and CDR2: SGHAT and FQNNGV. 10 amino acids form the CDR3, both terminal residues included.

This clone was seen once. The rearrangement links TRBV6-1 to TRBJ2-7; 9 bases align to TRBD2. The CDR3 runs 14 residues. The germline V gene has CDR1 MNHNS and CDR2 SASEGT. Losses at the gene ends were 0 bases for V and 13 bases for J; bases not matched to a gene: 10. The CDR3 nucleotides are TGTGCCAGCAGTGAAGCAGATAGCGGGGGAGTACGATACTTC. Its translation is CASSEADSGGVRYF.

This chain uses TRBV6-1 with TRBJ2-7; 8 positions match TRBD1. Germline lookup yields CDR1 MNHNS and CDR2 SASEGT. After removal of 9 bases from V and 3 bases from J, the junction contained 10 bases not matched to a gene. The CDR3 is 14 residues long. The CDR3 here is CASSPNRGDYEQYF. The CDR3 nucleotides are TGTGCCAGTTCCCCAAACAGGGGGGACTACGAGCAGTACTTC.